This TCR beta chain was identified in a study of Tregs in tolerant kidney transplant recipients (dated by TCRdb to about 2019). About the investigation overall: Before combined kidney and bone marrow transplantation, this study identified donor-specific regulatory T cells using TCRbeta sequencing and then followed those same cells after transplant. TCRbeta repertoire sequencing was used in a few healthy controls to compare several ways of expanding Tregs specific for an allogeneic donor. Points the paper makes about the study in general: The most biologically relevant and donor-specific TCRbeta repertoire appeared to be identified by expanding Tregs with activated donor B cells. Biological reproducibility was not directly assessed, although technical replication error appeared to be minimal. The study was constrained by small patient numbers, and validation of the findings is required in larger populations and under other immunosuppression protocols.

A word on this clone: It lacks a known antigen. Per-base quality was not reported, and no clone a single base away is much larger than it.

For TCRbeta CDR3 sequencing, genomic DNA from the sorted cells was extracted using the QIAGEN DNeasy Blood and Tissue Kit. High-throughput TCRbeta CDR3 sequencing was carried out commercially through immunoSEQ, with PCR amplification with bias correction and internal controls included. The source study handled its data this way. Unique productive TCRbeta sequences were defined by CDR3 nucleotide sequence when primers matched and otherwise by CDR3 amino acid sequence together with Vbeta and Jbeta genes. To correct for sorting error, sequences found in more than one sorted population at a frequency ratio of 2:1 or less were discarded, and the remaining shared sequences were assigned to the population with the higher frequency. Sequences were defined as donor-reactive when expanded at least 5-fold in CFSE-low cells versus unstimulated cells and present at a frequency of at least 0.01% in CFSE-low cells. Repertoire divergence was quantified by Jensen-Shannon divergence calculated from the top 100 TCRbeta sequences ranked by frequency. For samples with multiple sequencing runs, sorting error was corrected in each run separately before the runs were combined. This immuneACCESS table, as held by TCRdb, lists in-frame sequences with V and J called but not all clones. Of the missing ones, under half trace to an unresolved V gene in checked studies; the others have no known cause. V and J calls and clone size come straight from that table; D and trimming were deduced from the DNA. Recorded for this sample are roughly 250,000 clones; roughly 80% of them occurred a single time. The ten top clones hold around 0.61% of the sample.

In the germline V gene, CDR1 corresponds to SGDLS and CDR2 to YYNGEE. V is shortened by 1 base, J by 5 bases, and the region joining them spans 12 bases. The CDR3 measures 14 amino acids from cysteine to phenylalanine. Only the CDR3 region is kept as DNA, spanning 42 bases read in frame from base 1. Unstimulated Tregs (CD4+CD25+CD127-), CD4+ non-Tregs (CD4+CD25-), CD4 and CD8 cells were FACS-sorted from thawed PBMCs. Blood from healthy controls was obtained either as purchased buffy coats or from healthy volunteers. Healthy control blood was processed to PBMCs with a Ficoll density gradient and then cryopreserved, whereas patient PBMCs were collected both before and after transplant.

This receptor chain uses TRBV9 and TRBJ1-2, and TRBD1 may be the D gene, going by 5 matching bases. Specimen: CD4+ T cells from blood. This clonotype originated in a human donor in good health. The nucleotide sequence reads TGTGCCAGCAGCGTATTAGGGGTTGCTTATGGCTACACCTTC. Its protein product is CASSVLGVAYGYTF.